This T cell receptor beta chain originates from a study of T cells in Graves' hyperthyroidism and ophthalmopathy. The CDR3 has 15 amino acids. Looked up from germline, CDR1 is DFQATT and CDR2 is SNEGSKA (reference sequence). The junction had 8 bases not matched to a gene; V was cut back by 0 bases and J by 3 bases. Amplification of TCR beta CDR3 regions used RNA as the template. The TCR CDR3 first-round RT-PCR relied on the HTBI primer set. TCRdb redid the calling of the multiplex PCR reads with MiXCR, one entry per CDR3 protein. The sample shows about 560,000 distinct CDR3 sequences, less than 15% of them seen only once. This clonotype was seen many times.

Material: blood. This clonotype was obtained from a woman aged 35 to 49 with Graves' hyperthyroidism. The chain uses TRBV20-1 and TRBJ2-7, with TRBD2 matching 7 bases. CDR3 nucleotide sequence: TGCAGTGCTAGAGATTACGCTAGCGGTTTCTACGAGCAGTACTTC. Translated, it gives CSARDYASGFYEQYF.